This TCR beta chain was identified during a study of cytotoxic CD8 clonotypes in ibrutinib-treated CLL. This clone was observed a few times. The antigen is undetermined. TCRdb keeps only in-frame clones here, not all; method: immunoSEQ multiplex PCR. The sample records 150,000 to 250,000 clones, over 60% being singletons. Overall study findings and caveats: Public clonotypes were rare and shrank or held steady on treatment.

Here the sequenced sample was PBMCs, taken after 24 months of ibrutinib treatment. The clonotype originates from a human donor with chronic lymphocytic leukemia.

The CDR3 sequence: CASSSPAGRSSYEQYF. The DNA for the CDR3 is TGTGCCAGCAGTTCCCCGGCGGGGAGAAGCTCCTACGAGCAGTACTTC. This chain joins TRBV28 and TRBJ2-7, with D perhaps matching TRBD2 (6 bases). The CDR3 is made up of 16 amino acids. Per the germline V gene, CDR1 is MDHEN and CDR2 is SYDVKM. The germline V and J ends were trimmed by 4 bases and 0 bases, with 16 bases remaining between them.